The T cell receptor (beta chain) under discussion was sequenced for a study of response to subunit inactivated influenza vaccine. TCRdb called the RT-PCR reads again in MiXCR, with one record for every CDR3 protein. The sample shows hundreds of thousands of distinct CDR3 sequences, around 11% of them seen only once. CDR3 length: 18 amino acids. Germline lookup yields CDR1 WSHSY and CDR2 SAAADI. Notes on this clonotype: The junction does not match germline at one end; this may be a read error.

This sample was shared with a second study, whose subject was T cells expressing NK-cell markers. As reported in that work: Synthesis of TCR beta cDNA relied on 5'RACE template switching carrying UMIs. Sorted CD3+CD56+NKG2C+, CD3+CD56+NKG2C- and CD3+CD56-NKG2C+ T-cell subsets were beta-chain profiled. The study found these clonotypes also leading the CD3+CD56-NKG2C+ fraction in a few donors. Clarity on HCMV specificity was lacking for the expanded NKG2C+ T cell clones.

The sequence came from a man aged 50-59 years who received an inactivated influenza vaccine. The sample here was PBMCs from blood, taken on the day of vaccination. This sequence joins TRBV10-2 and TRBJ2-3; D uncertain. This CDR3 reads CASSESSGWEGSPDSQYF. In DNA form, the CDR3 reads TGCGCCAGCAGTGAGTCGTCCGGGTGGGAAGGGTCCCCAGATTCGCAGTATTTT.